The T cell receptor beta chain described here comes from a study of T cells in Graves' hyperthyroidism and ophthalmopathy. Broader study findings: Model output signaled ophthalmopathy a median 6.5 months ahead of onset.

Germline loops: CDR1 LGHDT, CDR2 YNNKEL (reference sequence). V shed 0 bases and J shed 4 bases, with 4 bases lying between them. CDR3 length: 13 residues. TCR beta CDR3 sequences were amplified from RNA transcripts. The HTBI primer set drove a first-round RT-PCR of the TCR CDR3. TCRdb recomputed calls from the multiplex PCR reads with MiXCR, one row per CDR3 protein. The sample has roughly 630,000 distinct CDR3 sequences, about a sixth seen once; the top ten hold about 7%. Diagnoses used clinical symptoms, serum thyroxine and TRAb, thyroid ultrasound and orbital computed tomography. Remarks on this clonotype: Its antigen is currently unknown.

What was sequenced was blood. The chain joins TRBV3-1 to TRBJ1-3, with D unclear. This sequence originates from a woman in her 30s with Graves' hyperthyroidism. The CDR3: CASSQEGGNTIYF. The CDR3 coding sequence is TGTGCCAGCAGCCAAGAAGGAGGAAACACCATATATTTT. Together with reference TRBV3-1 and TRBJ1-3, the CDR3 gives the full variable domain: DTAVSQTPKYLVTQMGNDKSIKCEQNLGHDTMYWYKQDSKKFLKIMFSYNNKELIINETVPNRFSPKSPDKAHLNLHINSLELGDSAVYFCASSQEGGNTIYFGEGSWLTVV.